This TCR beta chain was observed in a study of shared clonotypes between healthy human individuals. Findings of the study overall: The small donor group covered limited genetic and exposure diversity.

Comment on this clone: The antigen is undetermined. A read error likely explains this, since a far larger clone differs by one base.

Sequencing was at deep level. Assay: immunoSEQ multiplex PCR; the TCRdb copy retains only in-frame clones and omits some. In the table there are some 450,000 clones, roughly four fifths of which are singletons. Per the germline V gene, CDR1 is SGDLS and CDR2 is YYNGEE. This CDR3 is built from 13 residues. The study enrolled healthy HIV-negative adults without recent acute infections or vaccinations as donors. The receptor was derived from a woman aged 40 to 50 in good health. Some clones in this sample may be carry-over from other donors' samples. This chain connects TRBV9 to TRBJ1-5, with 7 positions matching TRBD1. The source material was PBMCs. CDR3 nucleotides: TGTGCCGGCAGCACAGGGGGCAATCAGCCCCAGCATTTT. Protein: CAGSTGGNQPQHF.